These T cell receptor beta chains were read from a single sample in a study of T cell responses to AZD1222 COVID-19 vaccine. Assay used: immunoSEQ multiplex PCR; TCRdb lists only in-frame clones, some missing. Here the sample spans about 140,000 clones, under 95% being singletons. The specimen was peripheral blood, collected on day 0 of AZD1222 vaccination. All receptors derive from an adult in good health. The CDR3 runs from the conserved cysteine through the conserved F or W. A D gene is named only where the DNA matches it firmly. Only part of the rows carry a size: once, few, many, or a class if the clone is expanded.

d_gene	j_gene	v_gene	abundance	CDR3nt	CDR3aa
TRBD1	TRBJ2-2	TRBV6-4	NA	TGTGCCAGCAGGGACAGGGCGTCCGGGGAGCTGTTTTTT	CASRDRASGELFF
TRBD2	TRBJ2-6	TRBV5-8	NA	TGTGCCAGCAGCTTGGTTCTAGCGGGAATATTGGCTGGGGCCAACGTCCTGACTTTC	CASSLVLAGILAGANVLTF
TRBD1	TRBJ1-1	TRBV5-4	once	TGTGCCAGCAGCTCGGGGACAGGGAGGACTGAAGCTTTCTTT	CASSSGTGRTEAFF
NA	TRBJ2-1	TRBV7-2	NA	TGTGCCAGCAGCTTAGCGGGGCCCTACAATGAGCAGTTCTTC	CASSLAGPYNEQFF
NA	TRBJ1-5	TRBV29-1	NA	TGCAGCGTTGGGGGGGGCAATCAGCCCCAGCATTTT	CSVGGGNQPQHF
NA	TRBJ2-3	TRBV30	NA	TGTGCCTGGAGTGTGCGGTCTAGAAGAACAGATACGCAGTATTTT	CAWSVRSRRTDTQYF
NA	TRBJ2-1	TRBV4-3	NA	TGCGCCAGCAGCCAAGAGTTCGGCGGGATGGGCCTCAATGAGCAGTTCTTC	CASSQEFGGMGLNEQFF
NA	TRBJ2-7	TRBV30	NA	TGTGCCTGGAGTATAGGAGGGCCCTACGAGCAGTACTTC	CAWSIGGPYEQYF
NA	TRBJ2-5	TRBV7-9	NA	TGTGCCAGCAGCCAAGAGCGTGGGCGGGACTTCCAAGAGACCCAGTACTTC	CASSQERGRDFQETQYF
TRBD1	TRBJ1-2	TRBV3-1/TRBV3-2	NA	TGTGCCAGCAGCCAGGGGACAGGGAGTAGGCTGGACGGCTACACCTTC	CASSQGTGSRLDGYTF
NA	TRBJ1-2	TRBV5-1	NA	TGCGCCAGCAGCAGGACACCTTACTATGGCTACACCTTC	CASSRTPYYGYTF
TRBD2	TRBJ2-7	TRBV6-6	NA	TGTGCCAGCAGTCGACCGGGACTAGCGGCCTCCTACGAGCAGTACTTC	CASSRPGLAASYEQYF
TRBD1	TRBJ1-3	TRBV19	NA	TGTGCCAGTAGTTTTAGGACAGGGTTAGAACTTTATGGAAACACCATATATTTT	CASSFRTGLELYGNTIYF
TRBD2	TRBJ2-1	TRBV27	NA	TGTGCCAGCAGGGCCACTAGCGGGTACAATGAGCAGTTCTTC	CASRATSGYNEQFF
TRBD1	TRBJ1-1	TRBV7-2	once	TGTGCCAGCAGCCCCCGGACAGGGAGGACTGAAGCTTTCTTT	CASSPRTGRTEAFF
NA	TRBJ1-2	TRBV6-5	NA	TGTGCCAGCAGTTACGGGGGAGGCTATGGCTACACCTTC	CASSYGGGYGYTF
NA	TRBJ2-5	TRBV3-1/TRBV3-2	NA	TGTGCCAGCAGCCCGGGGCTAAGACCGGGAGAGACCCAGTACTTC	CASSPGLRPGETQYF
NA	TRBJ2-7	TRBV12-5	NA	TGTGCTAGTGGCCCATGGGACTACGAGCAGTACTTC	CASGPWDYEQYF
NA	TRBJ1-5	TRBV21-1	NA	TGTGCCAGCAGCAAAAGGAGGACAGGGGAGTCTAATCAGCCCCAGCATTTT	CASSKRRTGESNQPQHF
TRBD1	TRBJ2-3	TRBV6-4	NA	TGTGCCAGCAGCCAGGGACAGCCCACAGATACGCAGTATTTT	CASSQGQPTDTQYF